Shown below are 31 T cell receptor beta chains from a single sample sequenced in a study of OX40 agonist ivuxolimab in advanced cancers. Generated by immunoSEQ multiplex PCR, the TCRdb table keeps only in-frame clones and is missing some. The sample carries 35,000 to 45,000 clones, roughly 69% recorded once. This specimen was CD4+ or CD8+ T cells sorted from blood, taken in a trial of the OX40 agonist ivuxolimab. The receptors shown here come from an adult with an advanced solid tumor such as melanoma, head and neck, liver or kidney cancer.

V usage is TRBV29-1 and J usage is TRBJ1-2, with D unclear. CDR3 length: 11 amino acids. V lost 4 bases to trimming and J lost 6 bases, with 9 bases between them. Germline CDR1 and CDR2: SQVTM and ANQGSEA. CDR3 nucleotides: TGCAGCGTTGCGGATTCGGATGGCTACACCTTC. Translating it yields CSVADSDGYTF.

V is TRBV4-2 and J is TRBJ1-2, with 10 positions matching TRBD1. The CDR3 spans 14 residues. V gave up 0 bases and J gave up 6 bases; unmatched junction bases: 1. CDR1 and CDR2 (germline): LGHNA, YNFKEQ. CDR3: CASSQEGTGDGYTF. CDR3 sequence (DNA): TGTGCCAGCAGCCAAGAGGGGACAGGGGATGGCTACACCTTC.

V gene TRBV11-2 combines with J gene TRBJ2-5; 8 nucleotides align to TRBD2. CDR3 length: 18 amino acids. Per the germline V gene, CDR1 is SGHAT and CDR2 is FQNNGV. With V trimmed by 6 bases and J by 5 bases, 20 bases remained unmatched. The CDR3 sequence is CASSPTSAGWVSGETQYF. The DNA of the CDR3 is TGTGCCAGCAGTCCGACTAGCGCGGGGTGGGTTTCCGGGGAGACCCAGTACTTC.

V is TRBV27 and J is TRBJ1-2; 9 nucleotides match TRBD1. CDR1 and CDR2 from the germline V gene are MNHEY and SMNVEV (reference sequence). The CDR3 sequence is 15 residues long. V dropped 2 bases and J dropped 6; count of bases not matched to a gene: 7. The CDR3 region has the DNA TGTGCCAGCAGTTTAATCTTTGGACAGGGGAATGGCTACACCTTC. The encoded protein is CASSLIFGQGNGYTF.

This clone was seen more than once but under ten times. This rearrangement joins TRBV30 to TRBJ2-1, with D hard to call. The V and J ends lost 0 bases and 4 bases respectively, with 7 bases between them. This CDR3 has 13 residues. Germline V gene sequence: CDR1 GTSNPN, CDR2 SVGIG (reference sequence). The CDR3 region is CAWSVQDYNEQFF. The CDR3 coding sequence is TGTGCCTGGAGTGTACAAGATTACAATGAGCAGTTCTTC.

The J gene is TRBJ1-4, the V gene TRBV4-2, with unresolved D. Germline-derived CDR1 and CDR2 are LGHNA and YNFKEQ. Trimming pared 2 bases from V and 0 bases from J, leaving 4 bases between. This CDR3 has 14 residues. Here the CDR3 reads CASSQQSTNEKLFF. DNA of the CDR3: TGTGCCAGCAGCCAACAGTCAACTAATGAAAAACTGTTTTTT.

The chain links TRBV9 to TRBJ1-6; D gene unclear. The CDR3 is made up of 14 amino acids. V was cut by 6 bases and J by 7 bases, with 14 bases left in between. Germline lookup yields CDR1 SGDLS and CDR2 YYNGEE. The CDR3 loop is CASTSGRSNSPLHF. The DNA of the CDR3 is TGTGCCAGCACCTCCGGAAGGAGCAATTCACCCCTCCACTTT.

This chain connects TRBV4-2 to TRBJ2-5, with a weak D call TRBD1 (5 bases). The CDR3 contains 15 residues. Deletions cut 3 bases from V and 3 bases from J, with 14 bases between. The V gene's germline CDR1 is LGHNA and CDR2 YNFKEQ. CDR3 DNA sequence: TGTGCCAGCAGCCAGGCTCGGACATACGAAGAGACCCAGTACTTC. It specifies CASSQARTYEETQYF.

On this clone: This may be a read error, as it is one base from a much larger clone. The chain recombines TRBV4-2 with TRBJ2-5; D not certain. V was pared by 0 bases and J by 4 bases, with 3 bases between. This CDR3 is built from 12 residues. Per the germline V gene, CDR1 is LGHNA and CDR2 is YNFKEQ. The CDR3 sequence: CASSQDLETQYF. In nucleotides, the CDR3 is TGTGCCAGCAGCCAAGATCTAGAGACCCAGTACTTC.

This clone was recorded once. The CDR3 is CASSLGGQGKGYTF. The CDR3 nucleotides read TGTGCCAGCAGCTTAGGGGGACAGGGGAAAGGCTACACCTTC. The chain uses TRBV7-3 and TRBJ1-2, with 10 bases lining up with TRBD1. The CDR3 covers 14 residues. The germline gives CDR1 SGHTA, CDR2 FQGTGA. V trimming: 2 bases; J trimming: 8 bases; junction bases outside the gene matches: 5.

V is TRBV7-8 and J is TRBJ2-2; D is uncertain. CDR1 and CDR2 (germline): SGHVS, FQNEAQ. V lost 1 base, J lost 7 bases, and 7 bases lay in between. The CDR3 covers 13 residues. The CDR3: CASSLGGVGELFF. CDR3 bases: TGTGCCAGCAGCTTAGGCGGAGTCGGGGAGCTGTTTTTT.

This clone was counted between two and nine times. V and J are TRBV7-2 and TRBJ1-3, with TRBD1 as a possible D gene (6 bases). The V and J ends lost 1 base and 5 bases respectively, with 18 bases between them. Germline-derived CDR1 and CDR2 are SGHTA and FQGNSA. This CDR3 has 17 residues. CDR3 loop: CASSLEATGTFRNTIYF. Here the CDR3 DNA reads TGTGCCAGCAGCTTAGAAGCGACAGGAACGTTTAGAAACACCATATATTTT.

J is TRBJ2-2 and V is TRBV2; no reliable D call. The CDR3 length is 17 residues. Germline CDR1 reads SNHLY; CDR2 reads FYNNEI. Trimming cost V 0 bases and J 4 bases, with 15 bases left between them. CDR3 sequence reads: CASSEAPLAGFTGELFF. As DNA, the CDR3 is TGTGCCAGCAGTGAAGCACCACTGGCCGGCTTCACCGGGGAGCTGTTTTTT.

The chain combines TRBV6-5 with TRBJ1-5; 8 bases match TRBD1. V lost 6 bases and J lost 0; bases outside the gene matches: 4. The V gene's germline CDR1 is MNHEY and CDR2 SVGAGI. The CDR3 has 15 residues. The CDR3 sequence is CASSRQGNSNQPQHF. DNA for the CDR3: TGTGCCAGCAGCCGACAGGGGAATAGCAATCAGCCCCAGCATTTT.

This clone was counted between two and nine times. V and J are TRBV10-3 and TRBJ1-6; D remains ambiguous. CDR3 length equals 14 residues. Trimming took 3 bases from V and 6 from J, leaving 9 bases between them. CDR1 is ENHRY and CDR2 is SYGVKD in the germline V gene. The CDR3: CAISDQSGNSPLHF. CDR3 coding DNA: TGTGCCATCAGTGACCAGTCGGGTAATTCACCCCTCCACTTT.

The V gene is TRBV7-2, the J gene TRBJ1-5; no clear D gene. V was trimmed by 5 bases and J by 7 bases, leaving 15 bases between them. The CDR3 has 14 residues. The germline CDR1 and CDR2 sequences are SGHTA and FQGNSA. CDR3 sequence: CASSEGVVGQPQHF. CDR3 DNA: TGTGCCAGCAGCGAGGGTGTAGTGGGCCAGCCCCAGCATTTT.

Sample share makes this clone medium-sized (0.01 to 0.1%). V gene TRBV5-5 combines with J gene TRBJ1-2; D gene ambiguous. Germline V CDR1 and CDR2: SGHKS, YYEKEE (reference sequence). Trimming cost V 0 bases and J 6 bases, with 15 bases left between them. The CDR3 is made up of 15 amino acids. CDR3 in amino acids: CASSLESWVRDGYTF. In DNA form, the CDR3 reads TGTGCCAGCAGCTTGGAGTCCTGGGTTCGCGATGGCTACACCTTC. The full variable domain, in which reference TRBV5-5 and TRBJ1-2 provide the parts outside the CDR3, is DAGVTQSPTHLIKTRGQQVTLRCSPISGHKSVSWYQQVLGQGPQFIFQYYEKEERGRGNFPDRFSARQFPNYSSELNVNALLLGDSALYLCASSLESWVRDGYTFGSGTRLTVV.

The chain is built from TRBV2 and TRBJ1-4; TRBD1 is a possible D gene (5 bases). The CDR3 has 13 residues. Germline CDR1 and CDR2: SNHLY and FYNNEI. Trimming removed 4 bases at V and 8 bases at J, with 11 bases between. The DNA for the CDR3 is TGTGCCAGCAGTGCTGCGGGGGTCGAAAAACTGTTTTTT. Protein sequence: CASSAAGVEKLFF.

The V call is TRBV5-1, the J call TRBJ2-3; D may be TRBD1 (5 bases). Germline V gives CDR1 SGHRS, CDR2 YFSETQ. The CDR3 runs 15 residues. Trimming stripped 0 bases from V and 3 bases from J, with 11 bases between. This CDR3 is CASSLAEQVTDTQYF. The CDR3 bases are TGCGCCAGCAGCTTGGCCGAACAGGTTACAGATACGCAGTATTTT.

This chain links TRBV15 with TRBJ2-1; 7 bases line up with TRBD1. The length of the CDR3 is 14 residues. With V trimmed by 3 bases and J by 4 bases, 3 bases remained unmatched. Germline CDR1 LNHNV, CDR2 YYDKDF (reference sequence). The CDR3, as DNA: TGTGCCACCAGCAGCCGGACAGGATACAATGAGCAGTTCTTC. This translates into CATSSRTGYNEQFF. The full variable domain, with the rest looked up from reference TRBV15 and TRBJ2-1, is DAMVIQNPRYQVTQFGKPVTLSCSQTLNHNVMYWYQQKSSQAPKLLFHYYDKDFNNEADTPDNFQSRRPNTSFCFLDIRSPGLGDTAMYLCATSSRTGYNEQFFGPGTRLTVL.

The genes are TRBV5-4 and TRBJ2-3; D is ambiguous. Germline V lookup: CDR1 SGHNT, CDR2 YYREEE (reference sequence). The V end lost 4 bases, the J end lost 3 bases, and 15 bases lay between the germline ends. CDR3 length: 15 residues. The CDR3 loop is CASSRDRSGTDTQYF. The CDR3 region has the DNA TGTGCCAGCAGCCGCGACCGATCCGGGACAGATACGCAGTATTTT. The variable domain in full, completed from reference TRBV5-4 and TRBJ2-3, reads ETGVTQSPTHLIKTRGQQVTLRCSSQSGHNTVSWYQQALGQGPQFIFQYYREEENGRGNFPPRFSGLQFPNYSSELNVNALELDDSALYLCASSRDRSGTDTQYFGPGTRLTVL.

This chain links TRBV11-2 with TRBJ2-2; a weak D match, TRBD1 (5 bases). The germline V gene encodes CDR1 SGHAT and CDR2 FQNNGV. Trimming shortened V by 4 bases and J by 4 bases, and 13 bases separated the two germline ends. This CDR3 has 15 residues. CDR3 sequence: CASSSPRAPTGELFF. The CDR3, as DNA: TGTGCCAGCAGCTCCCCCAGGGCCCCCACCGGGGAGCTGTTTTTT.

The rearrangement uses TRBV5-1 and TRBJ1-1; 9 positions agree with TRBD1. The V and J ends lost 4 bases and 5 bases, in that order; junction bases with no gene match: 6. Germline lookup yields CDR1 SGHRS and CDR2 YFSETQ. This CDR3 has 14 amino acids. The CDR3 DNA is TGCGCCAGCAGCATACAGACAGGGGGGACTGAAGCTTTCTTT. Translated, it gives CASSIQTGGTEAFF. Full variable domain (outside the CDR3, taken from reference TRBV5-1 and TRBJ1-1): KAGVTQTPRYLIKTRGQQVTLSCSPISGHRSVSWYQQTPGQGLQFLFEYFSETQRNKGNFPGRFSGRQFSNSRSEMNVSTLELGDSALYLCASSIQTGGTEAFFGQGTRLTVV.

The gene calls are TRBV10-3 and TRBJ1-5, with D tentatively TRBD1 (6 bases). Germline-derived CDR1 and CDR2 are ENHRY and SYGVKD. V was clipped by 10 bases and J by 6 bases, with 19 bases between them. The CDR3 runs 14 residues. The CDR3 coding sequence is TGTGCCAGCAGCCCTACAACAGGGCGTCAGCCCCAGCATTTT. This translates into CASSPTTGRQPQHF.

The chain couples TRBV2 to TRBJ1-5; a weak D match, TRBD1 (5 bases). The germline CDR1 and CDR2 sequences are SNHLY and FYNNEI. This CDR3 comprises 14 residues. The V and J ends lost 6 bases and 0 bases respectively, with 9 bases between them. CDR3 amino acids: CASRTDSSNQPQHF. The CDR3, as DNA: TGTGCCAGCAGGACAGACTCTAGCAATCAGCCCCAGCATTTT.

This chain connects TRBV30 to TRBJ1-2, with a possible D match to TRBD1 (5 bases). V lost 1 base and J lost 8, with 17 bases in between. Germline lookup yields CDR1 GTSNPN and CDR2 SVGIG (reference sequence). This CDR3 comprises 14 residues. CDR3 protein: CAWSDGGNGYGYTF. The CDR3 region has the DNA TGTGCCTGGAGTGACGGGGGGAATGGTTACGGCTACACCTTC.

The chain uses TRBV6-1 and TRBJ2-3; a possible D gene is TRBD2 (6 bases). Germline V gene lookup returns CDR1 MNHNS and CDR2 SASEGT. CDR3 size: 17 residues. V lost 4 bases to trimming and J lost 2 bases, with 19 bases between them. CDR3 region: CASSGRPVAGPTDTQYF. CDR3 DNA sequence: TGTGCCAGCAGTGGACGCCCGGTGGCGGGGCCCACAGATACGCAGTATTTT.

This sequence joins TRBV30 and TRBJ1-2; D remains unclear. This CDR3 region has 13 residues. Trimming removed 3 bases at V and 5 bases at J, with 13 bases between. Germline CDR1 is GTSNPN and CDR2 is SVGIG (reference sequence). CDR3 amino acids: CAWRPHGWYGYTF. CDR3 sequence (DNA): TGTGCCTGGAGGCCCCATGGATGGTATGGCTACACCTTC.

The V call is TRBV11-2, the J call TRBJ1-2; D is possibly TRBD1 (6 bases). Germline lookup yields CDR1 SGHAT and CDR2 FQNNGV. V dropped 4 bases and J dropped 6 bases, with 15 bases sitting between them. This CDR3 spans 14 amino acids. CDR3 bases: TGTGCCAGCAGCTCCCCTCGTGGGGGCCATGGCTACACCTTC. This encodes CASSSPRGGHGYTF.

The CDR3 DNA follows: TGTGCCAGCAGTTCCCGCTTAGATCGGCCCCAGCATTTT. Translated: CASSSRLDRPQHF. The rearrangement joins TRBV6-5 to TRBJ1-5; D gene uncertain. CDR3 size: 13 residues. Trimming stripped 4 bases from V and 9 bases from J, with 13 bases between. Per germline, CDR1 MNHEY and CDR2 SVGAGI.

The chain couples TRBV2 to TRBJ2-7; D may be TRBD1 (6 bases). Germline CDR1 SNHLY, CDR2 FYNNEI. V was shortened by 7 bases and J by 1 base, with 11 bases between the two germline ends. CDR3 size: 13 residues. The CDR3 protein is CASNRVQSYEQYF. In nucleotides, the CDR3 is TGTGCCAGCAACAGGGTACAGTCCTACGAGCAGTACTTC.